Below, one TCR beta chain is given with its context. In the source study's methods: Owing to the provision of junction-only sequences devoid of quality scores by immunoSEQ, filtering differed. Generated by immunoSEQ multiplex PCR, the TCRdb table keeps only in-frame clones and is missing some. The D gene and trimming were derived from the DNA, and the V and J assignments and clone size from that table. The sample holds about 110,000 clones, about 67% seen once. This sample was taken from a study of shared clonotypes between healthy human individuals. CDR1 and CDR2 (germline): LNHNV, YYDKDF (reference sequence). Trimming took 8 bases from V and 7 from J; bases not matched to a gene: 8. CDR3 length: 13 amino acids. Each sample came from a Caucasian adult donor living in Nashville, Tennessee.

The clonotype comes from a woman between 25 and 40 years old in good health. The gene calls are TRBV15 and TRBJ2-1; 7 nucleotides line up with TRBD2. What was sequenced was memory CD8+ T cells sorted from blood. The subset was: CD45RO+ cells pooled with CCR7-negative TemRA cells. CDR3 DNA sequence: TGTGCCACCGGGAGGGACGGAGGGAATGAGCAGTTCTTC. Its translation is CATGRDGGNEQFF.